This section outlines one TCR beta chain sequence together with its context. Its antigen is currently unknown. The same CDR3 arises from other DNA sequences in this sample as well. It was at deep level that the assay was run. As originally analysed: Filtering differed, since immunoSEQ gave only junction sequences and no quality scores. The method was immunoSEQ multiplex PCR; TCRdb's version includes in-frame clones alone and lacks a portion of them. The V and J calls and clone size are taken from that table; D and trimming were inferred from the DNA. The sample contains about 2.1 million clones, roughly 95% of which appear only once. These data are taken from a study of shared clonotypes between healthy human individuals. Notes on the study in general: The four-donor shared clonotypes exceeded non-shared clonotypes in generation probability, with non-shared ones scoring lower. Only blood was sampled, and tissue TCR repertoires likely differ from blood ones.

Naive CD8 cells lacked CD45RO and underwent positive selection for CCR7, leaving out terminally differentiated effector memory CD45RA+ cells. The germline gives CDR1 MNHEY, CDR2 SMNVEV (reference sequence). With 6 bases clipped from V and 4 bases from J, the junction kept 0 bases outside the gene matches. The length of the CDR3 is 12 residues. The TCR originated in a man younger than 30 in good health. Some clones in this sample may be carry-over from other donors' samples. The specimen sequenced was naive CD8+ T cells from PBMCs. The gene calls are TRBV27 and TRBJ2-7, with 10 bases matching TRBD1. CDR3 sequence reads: CASRGQGYEQYF. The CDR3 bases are TGTGCCAGCAGGGGACAGGGGTACGAGCAGTACTTC.